This T cell receptor beta chain is drawn from a study of cytomegalovirus exposure and HLA in healthy donors. CDR3 length: 14 residues. CDR1 and CDR2 from the germline V gene are SGHDT and YYEEEE. After removal of 3 bases from V and 1 base from J, the junction contained 3 bases not matched to a gene. It was with 60 Vbeta and 13 Jbeta primers that the PCR ran. Sequencing used immunoSEQ multiplex PCR; TCRdb keeps in-frame clones, though not all of them. The table lists roughly 150,000 clones, roughly four fifths of them singletons. Overall study results and limits: Excluded were some V segments that proved indistinguishable, including TRBV6-2 and TRBV6-3. Previous analysis showed most TCR beta V segments were productive about 87% or about 30% of the time. Association with HLA alleles at 0.05 false discovery rate was found for 16,951 TCR beta sequences in a later analysis. A later analysis revealed that TCR association rates differed between HLA loci, peaking at DRB1 and bottoming out at HLA-C.

As to this clone: Its antigen is as yet unknown.

This chain uses TRBV5-6 with TRBJ1-2, with 7 bases fitting TRBD1. The source is a male donor in good health and CMV-seronegative. The sample taken for sequencing was PBMCs. The CDR3 DNA sequence: TGTGCCAGCAGCTCGGGACAGTTTAACTATGGCTACACCTTC. This encodes CASSSGQFNYGYTF.